Below, 9 T cell receptor beta chains from the same sample are listed, as sequenced in a study of T-cell memory formation after mild COVID-19. TCRdb re-derived calls from the 5' RACE reads in MiXCR, one entry per CDR3 protein. The sample shows about 82,000 distinct CDR3 sequences, approximately 15% of them seen only once. The sample was PBMCs or a T cell subset sorted from them (not recorded which). All receptors come from a man younger than 35 who had mild COVID-19 (a few samples of this study predate the infection). Cell type and time point are not known.

This chain joins TRBV6-2 or TRBV6-3 and TRBJ2-2; no clear D gene. V was clipped by 2 bases and J by 3 bases, with 4 bases between them. This CDR3 contains 13 residues. Germline V CDR1 and CDR2: MNHEY, SVGEGT. The CDR3 nucleotides read TGTGCCAGCAGTTACGCCGACACCGGGGAGCTGTTTTTT. It encodes CASSYADTGELFF.

In its sample, this clonotype was seen a few times. The junction shows a germline mismatch at one end, possibly a read error. The chain carries TRBV5-1 and TRBJ1-2; 7 positions agree with TRBD1. CDR1 SGHRS and CDR2 YFSETQ come from the germline V gene. The CDR3 runs 16 residues. CDR3 bases: TGCGCCAGCAGTTTGGAGTCCGGGACAGTTCGTCGAGGCTACACCTTC. Encoded protein: CASSLESGTVRRGYTF.

This clonotype has just a few counts. The rearrangement links TRBV7-9 to TRBJ2-5; no clear D gene. The CDR3 sequence is 11 residues long. V was cut by 5 bases and J by 10 bases, with 11 bases left in between. Germline values: CDR1 SEHNR, CDR2 FQNEAQ (reference sequence). The CDR3 nucleotides are TGTGCCAGCAGCCTCGGACCCAACCAGTACTTC. Translated: CASSLGPNQYF.

This clonotype has a handful of counts. The chain carries TRBV4-3 and TRBJ1-1; tentatively, D is TRBD1 (5 bases). The CDR3 covers 15 residues. Germline CDR1 reads LGHNA; CDR2 reads YSLEER. The ends were cut back, 0 bases at V and 5 bases at J, with 13 bases in the middle. The CDR3 sequence is CASSQDPRAETEAFF. In DNA form, the CDR3 reads TGCGCCAGCAGCCAAGACCCCAGGGCTGAGACTGAAGCTTTCTTT.

This clonotype has only a few counts. The chain uses TRBV7-9 and TRBJ2-5, with D perhaps TRBD2 (7 bases). Germline V gene lookup returns CDR1 SEHNR and CDR2 FQNEAQ (reference sequence). CDR3 length equals 18 residues. Trimming took 5 bases from V and 4 from J, leaving 26 bases between them. The CDR3 region has the DNA TGTGCCAGCAGCGCGGATTGGGTGGGGGGGCGTCGTGGAGAGACCCAGTACTTC. This sequence encodes CASSADWVGGRRGETQYF.

This clonotype was detected many times. The gene calls are TRBV4-1 and TRBJ2-3; 8 bases are shared with TRBD2. The V gene end was trimmed by 4 bases and the J gene end by 15 bases; junction bases not matched to a gene: 15. This CDR3 comprises 14 residues. Germline V gene data show CDR1 as MGHRA and CDR2 as YSYEKL. The CDR3: CASSPLPRAGGPYF. CDR3 in DNA: TGCGCCAGCAGCCCTTTACCAAGGGCGGGGGGCCCATATTTT.

This clonotype was detected only a few times. The rearrangement uses TRBV4-1 and TRBJ1-1; D uncertain. Germline V gives CDR1 MGHRA, CDR2 YSYEKL. The CDR3 loop spans 12 amino acids. The germline V and J ends were trimmed by 6 bases and 5 bases, with 10 bases remaining between them. CDR3: CASRPRETEAFF. The CDR3 nucleotides read TGCGCCAGCAGGCCAAGGGAAACTGAAGCTTTCTTT.

This clonotype has just a few counts. J is TRBJ2-2 and V is TRBV12-3 or TRBV12-4; weak D call: TRBD2 (7 bases). This CDR3 spans 15 amino acids. Deletions cut 4 bases from V and 7 bases from J, with 16 bases between. CDR3 loop: CASSSPGGVNGELFF. In DNA, the CDR3 is TGTGCCAGCAGTTCGCCGGGGGGCGTAAACGGGGAGCTGTTTTTT.

This chain links TRBV27 with TRBJ2-5, with 15 bases fitting TRBD2. The CDR3 totals 17 residues. V gave up 5 bases and J gave up 7 bases; unmatched junction bases: 11. CDR1 and CDR2 from the germline V gene are MNHEY and SMNVEV (reference sequence). The chain's CDR3 is CASSPIGTSGGLVTQYF. CDR3 DNA sequence: TGTGCCAGCAGTCCGATCGGGACTAGCGGGGGGTTGGTGACCCAGTACTTC.